This section outlines one T cell receptor (beta chain) sequence together with its context. Its specificity is unknown. These data are taken from a study of cytomegalovirus exposure and HLA in healthy donors. V was shortened by 6 bases and J by 7 bases, with 13 bases between the two germline ends. CDR3 size: 12 residues. The germline CDR1 and CDR2 sequences are SNHLY and FYNNEI. The PCR contained 60 Vbeta and 13 Jbeta primers. TCRdb's table, derived via immunoSEQ multiplex PCR, lists solely in-frame clones and lacks some. The sample records 90,000 to 95,000 clones, around 85% being singletons. Study observations and caveats: CMV serostatus was the sole immune exposure data available. The classifier reportedly diagnosed cytomegalovirus status with high sensitivity and specificity. The authors later linked a missense DCLRE1C variant to TCR beta V- and J-gene trimming.

This cohort consisted of healthy bone marrow donors. The sequencing input was PBMCs. The sequence derives from a girl aged 2 to 9 in good health and CMV-seropositive. V gene TRBV2 combines with J gene TRBJ2-7; no firm D call. CDR3 residues: CASRPDEREQYF. The CDR3 nucleotides read TGTGCCAGCAGGCCGGATGAGCGTGAGCAGTACTTC.